This TCR beta chain derives from a study of OX40 agonist ivuxolimab in advanced cancers. Study-level background: Ivuxolimab, an agonistic anti-OX40 (CD134) antibody, was given to patients. Dosing consisted of intravenous ivuxolimab at 0.01 to 10 mg/kg every 2 weeks. Findings and limits, study-wide: Some nonresponders also had low normalized T-cell clonal expansion.

On this clone itself: Antigen unknown.

Germline V gene sequence: CDR1 SGHRS, CDR2 YFSETQ. V was shortened by 2 bases and J by 3 bases, with 10 bases between the two germline ends. This CDR3 region has 14 residues. The protocol was immunoSEQ multiplex PCR, while the TCRdb copy is restricted to in-frame clones and leaves out a portion. The data hold about 70,000 clones, with roughly 89% observed a single time. This receptor was taken from an adult with an advanced solid tumor such as melanoma, head and neck, liver or kidney cancer. The chain is built from TRBV5-1 and TRBJ2-3, with D possibly TRBD2 on 7 matching bases. The sequencing here drew on CD4+ or CD8+ T cells sorted from blood, taken in a trial of the OX40 agonist ivuxolimab. The CDR3 spells CASSFGGATDTQYF. CDR3 in DNA: TGCGCCAGCAGCTTTGGGGGGGCGACAGATACGCAGTATTTT.